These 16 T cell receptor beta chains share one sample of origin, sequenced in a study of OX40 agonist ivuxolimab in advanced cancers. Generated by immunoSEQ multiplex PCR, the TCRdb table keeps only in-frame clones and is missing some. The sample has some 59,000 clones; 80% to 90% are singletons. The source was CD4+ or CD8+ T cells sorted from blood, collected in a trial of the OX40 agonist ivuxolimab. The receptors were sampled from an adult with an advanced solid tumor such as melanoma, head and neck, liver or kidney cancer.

The CDR3 loop reads CASSDRENTEAFF. Here the CDR3 DNA reads TGTGCCAGCAGTGACAGGGAAAACACTGAAGCTTTCTTT. V usage is TRBV6-5 and J usage is TRBJ1-1; 7 nucleotides match TRBD1. The CDR3 consists of 13 residues. Germline assignment: CDR1 MNHEY and CDR2 SVGAGI. J gave up 2 bases and V 5 bases, and 2 bases lay outside the gene matches.

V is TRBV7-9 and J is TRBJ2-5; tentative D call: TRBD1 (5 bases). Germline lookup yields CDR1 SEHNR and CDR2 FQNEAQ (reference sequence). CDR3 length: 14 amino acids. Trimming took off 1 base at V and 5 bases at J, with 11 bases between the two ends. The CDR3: CASSLVRGRETQYF. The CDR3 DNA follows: TGTGCCAGCAGCTTAGTTAGGGGTCGGGAGACCCAGTACTTC.

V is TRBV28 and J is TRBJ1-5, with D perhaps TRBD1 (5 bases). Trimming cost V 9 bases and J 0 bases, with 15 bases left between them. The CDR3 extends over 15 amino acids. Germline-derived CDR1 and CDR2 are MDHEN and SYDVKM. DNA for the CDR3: TGTGCCAGTCTGACAGTCCGGTATAGCAATCAGCCCCAGCATTTT. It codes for CASLTVRYSNQPQHF.

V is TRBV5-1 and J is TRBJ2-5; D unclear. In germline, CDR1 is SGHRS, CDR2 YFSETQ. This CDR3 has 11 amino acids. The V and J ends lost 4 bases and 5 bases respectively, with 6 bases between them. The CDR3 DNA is TGCGCCAGCAGCGCCGGGGAGACCCAGTACTTC. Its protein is CASSAGETQYF. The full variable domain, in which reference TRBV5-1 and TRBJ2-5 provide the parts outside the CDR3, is KAGVTQTPRYLIKTRGQQVTLSCSPISGHRSVSWYQQTPGQGLQFLFEYFSETQRNKGNFPGRFSGRQFSNSRSEMNVSTLELGDSALYLCASSAGETQYFGPGTRLLVL.

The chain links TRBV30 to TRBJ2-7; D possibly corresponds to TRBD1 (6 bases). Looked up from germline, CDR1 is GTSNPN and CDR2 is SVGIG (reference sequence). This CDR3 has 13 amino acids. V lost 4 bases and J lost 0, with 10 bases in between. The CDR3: CAWTQGHSYEQYF. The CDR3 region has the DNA TGTGCCTGGACACAGGGCCACTCCTACGAGCAGTACTTC.

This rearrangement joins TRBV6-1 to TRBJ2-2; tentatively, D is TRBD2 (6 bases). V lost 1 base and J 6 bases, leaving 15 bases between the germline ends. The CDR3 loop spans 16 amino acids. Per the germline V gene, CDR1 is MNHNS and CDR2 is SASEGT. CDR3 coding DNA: TGTGCCAGCAGTGAAGTTCACGGGAGCCGGGCCGGGGAGCTGTTTTTT. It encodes CASSEVHGSRAGELFF.

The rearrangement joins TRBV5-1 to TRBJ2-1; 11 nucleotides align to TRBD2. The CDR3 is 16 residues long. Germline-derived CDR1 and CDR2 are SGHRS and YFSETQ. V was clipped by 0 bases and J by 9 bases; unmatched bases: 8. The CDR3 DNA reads TGCGCCAGCAGCTTGGAGTTAGCGGGAGGGATGGGTGAGCAGTTCTTC. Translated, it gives CASSLELAGGMGEQFF.

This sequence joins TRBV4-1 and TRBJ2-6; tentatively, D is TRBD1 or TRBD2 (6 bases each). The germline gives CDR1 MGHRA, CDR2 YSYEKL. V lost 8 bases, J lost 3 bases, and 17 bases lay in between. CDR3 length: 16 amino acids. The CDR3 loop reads CASQGWGRGGANVLTF. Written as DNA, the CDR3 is TGCGCCAGCCAGGGATGGGGGCGGGGTGGGGCCAACGTCCTGACTTTC.

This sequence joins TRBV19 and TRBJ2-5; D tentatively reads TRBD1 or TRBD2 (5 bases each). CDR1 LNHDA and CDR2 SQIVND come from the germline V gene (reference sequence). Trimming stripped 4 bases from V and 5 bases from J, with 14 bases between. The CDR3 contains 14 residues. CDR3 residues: CASSRQGWGETQYF. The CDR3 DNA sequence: TGTGCCAGTAGTAGGCAAGGGTGGGGGGAGACCCAGTACTTC.

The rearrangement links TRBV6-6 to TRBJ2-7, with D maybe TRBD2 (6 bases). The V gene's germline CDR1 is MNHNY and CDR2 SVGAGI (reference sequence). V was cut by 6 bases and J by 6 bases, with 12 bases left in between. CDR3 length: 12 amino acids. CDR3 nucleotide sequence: TGTGCCAGCAGCTTGGTGGGGGGCGAGCAGTACTTC. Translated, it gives CASSLVGGEQYF.

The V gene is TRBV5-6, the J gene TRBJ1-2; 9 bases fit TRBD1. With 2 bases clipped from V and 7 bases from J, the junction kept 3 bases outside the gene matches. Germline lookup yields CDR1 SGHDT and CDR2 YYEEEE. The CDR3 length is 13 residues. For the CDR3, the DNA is TGTGCCAGCAGCTTCGGACAGGGGAGTGGCTACACCTTC. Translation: CASSFGQGSGYTF.

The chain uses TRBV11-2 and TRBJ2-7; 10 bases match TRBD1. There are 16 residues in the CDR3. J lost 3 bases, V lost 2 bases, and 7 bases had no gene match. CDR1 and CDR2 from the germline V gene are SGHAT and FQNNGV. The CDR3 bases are TGTGCCAGCAGCTTAATAGGGACAGGGGTTAGCTACGAGCAGTACTTC. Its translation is CASSLIGTGVSYEQYF.

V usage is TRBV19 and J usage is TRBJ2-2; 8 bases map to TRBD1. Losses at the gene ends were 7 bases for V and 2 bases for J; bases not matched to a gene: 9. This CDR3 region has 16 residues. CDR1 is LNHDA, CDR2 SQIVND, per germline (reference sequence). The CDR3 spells CASTSGTGRNTGELFF. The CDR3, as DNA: TGTGCCAGTACCAGTGGGACAGGTCGTAACACCGGGGAGCTGTTTTTT.

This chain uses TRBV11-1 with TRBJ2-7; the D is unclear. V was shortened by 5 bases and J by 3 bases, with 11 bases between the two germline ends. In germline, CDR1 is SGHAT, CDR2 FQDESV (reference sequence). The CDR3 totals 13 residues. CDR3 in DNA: TGTGCCAGCAGCCAAGCCCCCGGCTACGAGCAGTACTTC. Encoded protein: CASSQAPGYEQYF. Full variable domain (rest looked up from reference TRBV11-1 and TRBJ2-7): EAEVAQSPRYKITEKSQAVAFWCDPISGHATLYWYRQILGQGPELLVQFQDESVVDDSQLPKDRFSAERLKGVDSTLKIQPAELGDSAMYLCASSQAPGYEQYFGPGTRLTVT.

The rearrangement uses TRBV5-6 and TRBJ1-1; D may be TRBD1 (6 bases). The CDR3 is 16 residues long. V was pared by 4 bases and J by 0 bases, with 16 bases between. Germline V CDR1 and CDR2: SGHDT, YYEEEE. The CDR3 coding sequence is TGTGCCAGCAGCAGACAGGTCCGCGCTATGAACACTGAAGCTTTCTTT. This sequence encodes CASSRQVRAMNTEAFF.

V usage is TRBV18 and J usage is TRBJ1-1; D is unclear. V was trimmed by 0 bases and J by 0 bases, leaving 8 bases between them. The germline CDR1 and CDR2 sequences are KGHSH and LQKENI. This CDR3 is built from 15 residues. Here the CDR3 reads CASSPPPGLNTEAFF. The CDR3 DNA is TGTGCCAGCTCACCACCGCCCGGGCTGAACACTGAAGCTTTCTTT.